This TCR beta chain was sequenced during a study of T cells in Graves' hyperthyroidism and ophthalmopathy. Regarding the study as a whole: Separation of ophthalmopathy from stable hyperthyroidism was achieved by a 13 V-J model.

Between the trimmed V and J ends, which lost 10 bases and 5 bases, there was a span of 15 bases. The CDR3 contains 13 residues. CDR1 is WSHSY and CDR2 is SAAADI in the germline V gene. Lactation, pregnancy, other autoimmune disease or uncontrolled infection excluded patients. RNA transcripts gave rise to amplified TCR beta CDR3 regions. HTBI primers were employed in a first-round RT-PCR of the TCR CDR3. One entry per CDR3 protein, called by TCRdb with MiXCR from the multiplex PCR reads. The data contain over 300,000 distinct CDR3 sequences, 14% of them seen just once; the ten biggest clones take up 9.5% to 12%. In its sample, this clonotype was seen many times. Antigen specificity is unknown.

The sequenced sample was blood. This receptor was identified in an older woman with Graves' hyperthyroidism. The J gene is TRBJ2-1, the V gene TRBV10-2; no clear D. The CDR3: CATTEYVNNEQFF. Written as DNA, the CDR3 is TGCGCCACCACAGAATACGTTAACAATGAGCAGTTCTTC.